This T cell receptor beta chain is from a study of cytomegalovirus exposure and HLA in healthy donors (dated by TCRdb to 2017 to 2019). With regard to the full study: An earlier analysis of approximately 550 of the donors reported about 250 Gb of sequence data and roughly 110 million unique TCR beta sequences from roughly 180 million T cells. A separate validation cohort of roughly 130 different subjects was used in addition to the 666-subject first cohort. Of the 350 to 400 genotyped donors, 65% to 90% fell in the genetic ancestry cluster associated with self-reported Caucasian donors. Several DR-DQ haplotypes were handled as single units for association and clustering, since linkage in the cohort was strong. The number of donors typed differed by locus, with roughly 620-630 for A, B, C, DRB1 and DQB1, over 500 for DQA1, 600 to 610 for DPA1, and around 450 for DPB1. Donor age, sex, ethnicity and CMV serostatus were collected together with the repertoire data. Around 330 gigabases of sequencing data and 70 million to 100 million unique TCR sequences made up an early release that covered about 640 HLA-typed donors. The later analysis used no new phenotypic data to find candidate immune exposures, relying instead on TCR beta sequences and their occurrence across donors. High-throughput TCR immunosequencing, statistical association of individual TCRs with disease status, and machine learning were combined to predict cytomegalovirus infection status. To study patterns of TCR occurrence, a later analysis re-analyzed previously published TCR beta repertoires from several hundred donors and added high-resolution HLA genotyping. The study was designed to test whether signatures of past pathogen exposure could be identified by cataloging public T cell receptors. Among some 400 genotyped donors of the cohort, an average of about 240,000 unique TCR beta nucleotide sequences were sequenced per donor, roughly 18% of them non-productive. Genome-wide SNP genotypes for about 60% of the roughly 700 donors were used in a later genetic analysis, which treated that subset as a discovery cohort. The study used immunosequencing to profile the T cell repertoires of more than 650 subjects and linked those repertoires to cytomegalovirus serostatus. HLA typing included class I and class II loci at four-digit resolution. All discovery cohort repertoires had been generated on a single sequencing platform. An earlier analysis of more than 450 of the donors used high-throughput TCR beta sequencing to judge whether each TCR beta V gene segment behaved as functional or pseudogenic. Study-level results and caveats: CMV serostatus was the only immune exposure information available for the cohort. In this cohort, only TCR beta chains were sequenced, and detectable features were limited by the absence of alpha or paired-chain data. The earlier analysis of approximately 560 of the donors excluded fewer than 20 rarely observed V segments, including chromosome 9 orphons, because counts were too low. Linkage disequilibrium might explain the correlated functional status among segregating V segments, but an unknown experimental factor could not be excluded. In a later analysis, around 17,000 TCR beta sequences were associated with specific HLA alleles at a false discovery rate of 0.05. Compared with the approximately 670-donor mean, donors in an Asian-associated ancestry cluster had fewer N-insertions in productive TCRs, according to a later genetic analysis. In a later genetic analysis, a missense DCLRE1C variant was associated with V-gene and J-gene trimming of TCR beta chains, and the association was replicated in an independent cohort. A later analysis found that HLA-associated TCR beta chains were more clonally expanded and had lower generation probabilities than equally common non-associated chains. In a later analysis, most CMV-associated TCR beta chains were found to appear HLA-restricted, with HLA associations seemingly driven largely by CMV exposure. It was suggested by the authors that the approach could potentially be generalized to other disease states and immunological phenotypes. Roughly uniform sequencing depth across donors was assumed in presence/absence analyses, although this assumption may not hold. The sequencing pipeline was judged likely to have produced a cluster of highly shared sequence variants as a technical artifact. Most TCR sequences were seen in very few donors, while some public TCRs were found in many individuals. In both the original and validation cohorts, the classifier was reported to diagnose cytomegalovirus status with high specificity and sensitivity. A total of 150 to 200 TCR beta chains were listed by the study as associated with cytomegalovirus. A later analysis reported that several top co-occurrence clusters appeared linked to parvovirus B19, influenza, CMV and Epstein-Barr virus. A further reported finding was that TCR beta sequences accurately predicted the HLA-A and HLA-B alleles for most subjects in the first cohort. A later analysis found that TCR association rates varied across HLA loci, with DRB1 alleles showing the most associated TCRs and HLA-C alleles the fewest. When HLA alleles, especially DR and DQ, strongly co-occurred, TCR associations were difficult to assign to individual alleles. Three of the identified cytomegalovirus-associated TCR beta chains were confirmed in vitro to be specific for cytomegalovirus antigens. In an earlier analysis of some 640 of the donors, most TCR beta V segments were observed in productive rearrangements about 90% or about 30% of the time, broadly matching IMGT annotations. Because HLA typing was missing for some donors at each locus, association tests included only the typed subset. Some IMGT-functional V segments, including TRBV6-2 and TRBV6-3, could not be told apart with the 87-base-pair reads, so those segments were excluded.

To prepare the library, the immunoSEQ multiplex PCR assay was applied. The multiplex PCR relied on a mix of 60 forward primers for TCR Vbeta segments and 13 reverse primers for TCR Jbeta segments. A multiplex PCR assay on genomic DNA amplified the CDR3 region of rearranged TCR beta genes. On the Illumina HiSeq System, the amplified TCR beta libraries were sequenced as 87-base-pair reads. Turning to the authors' computational methods: Across the 700 or so repertoires, a later analysis counted tens of millions of unique TCR beta chains, some 11 million of which were shared by at least two donors. Raw reads were error-corrected and collapsed into unique sequences by a nearest-neighbor algorithm in which closely related sequences were merged to remove PCR and sequencing errors. To assign V, D and J gene segments, CDR3 sequences were aligned to IMGT reference sequences. For a sequence to be retained, at least a six-nucleotide match to both a V gene segment and a J gene segment was required. Rearrangements were classified as productive when the CDR3 lacked stop codons and remained in frame with V and J, and all other rearrangements were classified as non-productive. Following IMGT convention, CDR3 was defined as the stretch from the second conserved V-encoded cysteine up to the conserved J-encoded phenylalanine. The earlier analysis of some 600 of the donors excluded sequences that lacked an unambiguous match to a single V gene segment. In an earlier analysis of around 600 of the donors, V segments were called functional above 56.7% productive rearrangements and were called segregating when the between-donor standard deviation exceeded 5%. A statistical classification framework was developed to diagnose cytomegalovirus status using the catalog of TCR beta chain sequences. In a later analysis, TCR nucleotide sequences were compared against IMGT/GENE-DB human TR gene sequences so that V and J genes could be assigned. A later analysis assigned CDR3 sequences and most-parsimonious VDJ recombination scenarios with the TCRdist pipeline. In a later analysis, each TCR beta chain was defined by its CDR3 amino acid sequence together with its V-gene family, and reads lacking a unique V-gene family were excluded. As a way to deal with suspected cross-contamination and a sequencing artifact, a later analysis dropped over 550 nucleotide sequences that were highly shared and had low generation probability. For each public chain, a later analysis derived a clonal expansion index from normalized ranks of inferred template counts within each repertoire. In a later analysis, generation probabilities were computed with a VDJ recombination model fitted to out-of-frame rearrangements, and the resulting probabilities were checked against IGoR. A later analysis scored TCR-TCR, TCR-HLA and TCR-CMV co-occurrence with hypergeometric tests, applying a repertoire-size bias correction to TCR pairs. A later analysis estimated false discovery rates by permuting HLA or CMV assignments 20 times. In a later analysis, co-occurring TCRs were grouped using DBSCAN, and TCRdist sequence similarity was added for clustering within HLA-allele-positive subsets. Co-occurrence clustering excluded repertoires with fewer than 30,000 or more than 120,000 public chains, plus five with anomalous nucleotide sharing. Held by TCRdb, this immuneACCESS table contains in-frame sequences only and omits some clones. Under half of the omission traces to an unresolved V gene where checked; the cause of the rest is unknown. V, J and clone size derive from that table, while D and trimming were established from the DNA sequence. The table for this sample lists 130,000 or so clones; about 79% of them were counted only once. The ten top clones hold 2.5% to 3% of the sample.

In regard to this clone: What this receptor recognizes is not known. No much larger clonotype is one base removed from it; base qualities were not supplied.

From a lookup of the germline V gene (reference sequence), CDR1 and CDR2 are MNHEY and SMNVEV. The junction shows trimming of 5 bases on V and 2 bases on J, plus 12 bases between the germline ends. CDR3 length: 14 amino acids, cysteine to phenylalanine. Solely the CDR3 DNA is kept, with 42 bases framed from the first base. The cohort consisted of 666 healthy bone marrow donors. Cohort members were all nominally healthy when sampled, although unrecorded immune exposures were likely present. The donor tested CMV seropositive and was one of the 289 seropositive cohort members. A peripheral blood sample was collected from each donor, and TCR beta sequencing was performed on peripheral blood mononuclear cells. The Qiagen DNeasy Blood Extraction Kit was used to extract genomic DNA from the blood cell samples.

The sample comprised PBMCs. The chain employs TRBV27 and TRBJ2-5; TRBD2 is possibly the D segment (6 matching bases). The clonotype was recovered from a woman aged 18-30 years in good health and CMV-seropositive. The CDR3 protein sequence reads: CASSISGRQETQYF. Read as DNA, the sequence is TGTGCCAGCAGTATTTCAGGGAGGCAAGAGACCCAGTACTTC.